These 2 T cell receptor beta chains were sequenced from one sample in a study of blood T cells in healthy people across ages. A second 7 to 11 cycle PCR used barcoded and J-beta primers. TCRdb passed the 5' RACE reads through MiXCR, listing each CDR3 protein once. Among fewer than 700,000 distinct CDR3 sequences listed, around 38% were seen once. The material sequenced was blood. These TCRs come from an elderly man in good health.

With regard to this clonotype: This may stem from a read error, because a much larger clone lies one nucleotide away. The chain joins TRBV5-1 to TRBJ2-5; 10 nucleotides line up with TRBD2. The V segment lost 4 bases and the J segment 5 bases; nucleotides outside the gene matches: 5. This CDR3 comprises 14 residues. CDR1 and CDR2 (germline): SGHRS, YFSETQ. CDR3 coding DNA: TGCGCCAGCAGCATAGCGGGAGGACGGGAGACCCAGTACTTC. This codes for CASSIAGGRETQYF.

The chain has TRBV2 and TRBJ2-5; a weak D match, TRBD1 (5 bases). V lost 7 bases, J lost 4 bases, and 10 bases lay in between. This CDR3 is built from 12 residues. Germline V gene sequence: CDR1 SNHLY, CDR2 FYNNEI. This CDR3 is CASMTAPETQYF. CDR3 in DNA: TGTGCCAGCATGACAGCCCCAGAGACCCAGTACTTC.